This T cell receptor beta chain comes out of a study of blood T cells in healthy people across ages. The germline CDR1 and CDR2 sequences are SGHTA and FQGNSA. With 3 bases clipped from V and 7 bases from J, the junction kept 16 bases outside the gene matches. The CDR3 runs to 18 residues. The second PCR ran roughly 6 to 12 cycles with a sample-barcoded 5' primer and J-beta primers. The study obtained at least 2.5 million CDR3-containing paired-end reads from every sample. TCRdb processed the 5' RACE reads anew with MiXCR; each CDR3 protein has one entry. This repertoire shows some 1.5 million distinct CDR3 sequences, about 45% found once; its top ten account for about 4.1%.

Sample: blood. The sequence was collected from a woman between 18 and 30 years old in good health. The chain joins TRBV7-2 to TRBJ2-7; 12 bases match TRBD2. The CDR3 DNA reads TGTGCCAGCAGCTTCGGACTAGCGGGATTACCCCCATACAATGAGCAGTACTTC. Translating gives CASSFGLAGLPPYNEQYF.